The 17 T cell receptor beta chains in this list originate from one sample, sequenced in a study of regulatory T cells in long-lasting Graves disease. To make TCR beta libraries, researchers used iRepertoire HTBI primers and Arm-PCR of CDR3 regions. TCRdb fed the multiplex PCR reads into MiXCR, producing one record per CDR3 protein. The repertoire holds about 420,000 distinct CDR3 sequences, with less than 20% as singletons. Time point of the sample: newly diagnosed GD, antithyroid drugs for less than 3 months. Extracted RNA from PBMCs served as the source of the TCR library. These records were also assigned to another study, of T cells in Graves' hyperthyroidism and ophthalmopathy.

The specimen comprised peripheral blood mononuclear cells (PBMCs), sampled at new diagnosis, from a patient treated with antithyroid drugs. The receptor source for this set is a woman younger than 35 with Graves disease.

The CDR3 region has the DNA TGCAGTGCTAAAAACTCGACGACCGGGGAGCTGTTTTTT. Its translation is CSAKNSTTGELFF. The chain uses TRBV20-1 and TRBJ2-2; D remains unclear. CDR3 length: 13 residues. The germline V gene has CDR1 DFQATT and CDR2 SNEGSKA (reference sequence). The germline V and J ends were trimmed by 4 bases and 5 bases, with 11 bases remaining between them.

At least ten counts were recorded for this clonotype. V usage is TRBV11-2 and J usage is TRBJ2-2, with 9 bases identical to TRBD2. The CDR3 is made up of 16 amino acids. V lost 3 bases and J lost 1; bases outside the gene matches: 3. Germline V CDR1 and CDR2: SGHAT, FQNNGV. The CDR3 protein is CASSFSGSQNTGELFF. Written as DNA, the CDR3 is TGTGCCAGCAGCTTTAGCGGGAGCCAGAACACCGGGGAGCTGTTTTTT. The full variable domain, completed using reference TRBV11-2 and TRBJ2-2, is EAGVAQSPRYKIIEKRQSVAFWCNPISGHATLYWYQQILGQGPKLLIQFQNNGVVDDSQLPKDRFSAERLKGVDSTLKIQPAKLEDSAVYLCASSFSGSQNTGELFFGEGSRLTVL.

This clonotype was seen a few times. This sequence joins TRBV2 and TRBJ2-5; tentatively, D is TRBD1 (6 bases). Deletions cut 1 base from V and 2 bases from J, with 20 bases between. Germline CDR1 reads SNHLY; CDR2 reads FYNNEI. The CDR3 is made up of 18 amino acids. CDR3 DNA: TGTGCCAGCAGTGAAGTTGCAGGGGCCCAGCTTCGGCAAGAGACCCAGTACTTC. This sequence encodes CASSEVAGAQLRQETQYF.

As concerns this clonotype: This likely comes from a read error, as the CDR3 has no conserved phenylalanine or tryptophan at its end. The gene calls are TRBV28 and TRBJ2-7; no reliable D call. Trimming removed 5 bases at V and 2 bases at J, with 4 bases between. This CDR3 spans 11 amino acids. Germline V gene sequence: CDR1 MDHEN, CDR2 SYDVKM. Here the CDR3 DNA reads TGTGCCAGCAGTCTAACCTACGAGCAGTACTCC. Translated: CASSLTYEQYS.

This clonotype occurred many times. This sequence joins TRBV28 and TRBJ1-1; D gene ambiguous. The CDR3 runs to 12 residues. V gave up 4 bases and J gave up 1 base, with 4 bases separating them. In germline, CDR1 is MDHEN, CDR2 SYDVKM. As DNA, the CDR3 is TGTGCCAGCAGTTCACAGAACACTGAAGCTTTCTTT. Its protein product is CASSSQNTEAFF.

Notes on this clonotype: Since a much larger clone is just one base distant, this may be a read error. The rearrangement uses TRBV12-3 or TRBV12-4 and TRBJ2-3; 12 bases are shared with TRBD2. This CDR3 spans 16 amino acids. Trimming at V came to 6 bases and at J to 4 bases, leaving 8 bases not matched to a gene. The CDR3 coding sequence is TGTGCCAGCAGGCTAGCGGGAGGGCTCGGCGCAGATACGCAGTATTTT. It translates to CASRLAGGLGADTQYF.

The V and J genes are TRBV13 and TRBJ2-1, with 7 bases matching TRBD2. With 1 base clipped from V and 10 bases from J, the junction kept 10 bases outside the gene matches. Germline V gene sequence: CDR1 PRHDT, CDR2 FYEKMQ (reference sequence). The CDR3 contains 15 residues. The CDR3 DNA reads as TGTGCCAGCAGCTTAGAAGGTGGGAGGGCGGGAGAGCAGTTCTTC. Its protein is CASSLEGGRAGEQFF. Variable domain in full (rest from reference TRBV13 and TRBJ2-1): AAGVIQSPRHLIKEKRETATLKCYPIPRHDTVYWYQQGPGQDPQFLISFYEKMQSDKGSIPDRFSAQQFSDYHSELNMSSLELGDSALYFCASSLEGGRAGEQFFGPGTRLTVL.

In its sample, this clonotype was seen many times. The chain is built from TRBV7-2 and TRBJ2-5; the match to TRBD2 covers 7 bases. Germline CDR1 SGHTA, CDR2 FQGNSA. This CDR3 region has 14 residues. V gave up 3 bases and J gave up 4 bases; unmatched junction bases: 5. Written as DNA, the CDR3 is TGTGCCAGCAGCTTCTCTGGGGGGGGAGAGACCCAGTACTTC. Its translation: CASSFSGGGETQYF.

This clonotype has a handful of counts. The rearrangement joins TRBV10-1 to TRBJ1-4; D is ambiguous. Germline loops: CDR1 WNHNN, CDR2 SYGVQD (reference sequence). The length of the CDR3 is 12 residues. V gave up 4 bases and J gave up 7 bases, with 7 bases separating them. CDR3 coding DNA: TGCGCCAGCAGTGCGAACCTTGAAAAACTGTTTTTT. It translates to CASSANLEKLFF.

This clonotype was detected ten times or more. The chain carries TRBV20-1 and TRBJ1-5; no definite D call. Trimming took off 3 bases at V and 4 bases at J, with 7 bases between the two ends. The CDR3 spans 12 residues. Germline loops: CDR1 DFQATT, CDR2 SNEGSKA (reference sequence). The CDR3 DNA reads TGCAGTGCTAGTTCAGCAAATCAGCCCCAGCATTTT. This sequence encodes CSASSANQPQHF.

The gene calls are TRBV5-1 and TRBJ1-6, with a possible D match to TRBD1 (5 bases). Germline values: CDR1 SGHRS, CDR2 YFSETQ. V was shortened by 2 bases and J by 7 bases, with 7 bases between the two germline ends. The CDR3 extends over 13 amino acids. The CDR3 DNA reads as TGCGCCAGCAGCTTCGGGGCCAATTCACCCCTCCACTTT. Translation gives CASSFGANSPLHF.

This CDR3 is CASSPPRTPREDTQYF. DNA of the CDR3: TGTGCCAGCAGCCCCCCTCGGACCCCCAGGGAGGATACGCAGTATTTT. The chain recombines TRBV7-2 with TRBJ2-3; either TRBD1 or TRBD2 may fit D (5 bases each). This CDR3 spans 16 amino acids. Looked up from germline, CDR1 is SGHTA and CDR2 is FQGNSA. The V gene lost 5 bases and the J gene lost 6 bases, with 21 bases spanning the gap.

Concerning this clonotype itself: A read error may be the cause here, since a much bigger clone is one base away. The chain recombines TRBV4-1 with TRBJ2-4; 9 bases align to TRBD2. Germline CDR1 and CDR2: MGHRA and YSYEKL. V lost 0 bases and J lost 13; bases outside the gene matches: 19. The CDR3 spans 18 residues. The CDR3 reads CASSQDRARLAVDNEQYF. CDR3 in DNA: TGCGCCAGCAGCCAAGATCGGGCACGACTAGCGGTCGACAATGAGCAGTACTTC.

The chain carries TRBV24-1 and TRBJ1-2; D remains ambiguous. Germline CDR1 KGHDR, CDR2 SFDVKD. The CDR3 is made up of 12 amino acids. Trimming took off 4 bases at V and 7 bases at J, with 9 bases between the two ends. The CDR3 DNA reads TGTGCCACCAGTGACCCTAAAATTGGCTACACCTTC. It is translated as CATSDPKIGYTF.

This clonotype has a handful of counts. V and J are TRBV28 and TRBJ1-5; D unclear. Trimming left V 7 bases short and J 2 bases short, with 15 bases between. The CDR3 covers 15 residues. Germline V gives CDR1 MDHEN, CDR2 SYDVKM. The CDR3 DNA reads TGTGCCAGCATCTTATCCTTGGTCGGCAATCAGCCCCAGCATTTT. Amino acid sequence: CASILSLVGNQPQHF.

This clonotype has at least ten counts. V is TRBV7-2 and J is TRBJ1-5; D remains unclear. CDR1 and CDR2 (germline): SGHTA, FQGNSA. V lost 2 bases and J 5 bases, leaving 7 bases between the germline ends. The CDR3 has 13 amino acids. The CDR3 coding sequence is TGTGCCAGCAGCTTAAGGCGGCATCAGCCCCAGCATTTT. Protein product: CASSLRRHQPQHF.

In this sample, this clonotype turned up many times. CDR3 sequence (DNA): TGTGCCAGCAGTAGACGACAGGGGGCGTCCACTGAAGCTTTCTTT. It yields the protein CASSRRQGASTEAFF. The gene calls are TRBV28 and TRBJ1-1, with 10 bases aligning to TRBD1. J was trimmed by 4 bases and V by 5 bases; bases with no gene match: 7. Germline V gives CDR1 MDHEN, CDR2 SYDVKM. The CDR3 runs to 15 residues.